This T cell receptor beta chain was identified during a study of blood T cell repertoires in COVID-19. Cohorts were based on clinical histories the participants reported. In the authors' methods: Researchers report that nucleated cell counts were estimated from reference gene primer amplification. Only in-frame clones appear in the TCRdb table, and some are missing; sequencing was by immunoSEQ multiplex PCR. From that table come the V and J calls and clone size; the DNA was used to work out D and trimming. Of almost 250,000 clones in the sample, roughly 90% were seen once. In germline, CDR1 is KGHDR, CDR2 SFDVKD. The CDR3 loop spans 16 amino acids. The V and J ends lost 3 bases and 9 bases, in that order; junction bases with no gene match: 11. This clone appeared a single time.

The rearrangement uses TRBV24-1 and TRBJ2-1, with 9 bases fitting TRBD1. The receptor was isolated from a woman aged 25 to 39 who had recovered from COVID-19. Source material: PBMCs or T cells enriched from blood (not recorded which). CDR3 DNA: TGTGCCACCAGTGATCTCGGACAGGGGCCGGGCAGTGAGCAGTTCTTC. It specifies CATSDLGQGPGSEQFF.